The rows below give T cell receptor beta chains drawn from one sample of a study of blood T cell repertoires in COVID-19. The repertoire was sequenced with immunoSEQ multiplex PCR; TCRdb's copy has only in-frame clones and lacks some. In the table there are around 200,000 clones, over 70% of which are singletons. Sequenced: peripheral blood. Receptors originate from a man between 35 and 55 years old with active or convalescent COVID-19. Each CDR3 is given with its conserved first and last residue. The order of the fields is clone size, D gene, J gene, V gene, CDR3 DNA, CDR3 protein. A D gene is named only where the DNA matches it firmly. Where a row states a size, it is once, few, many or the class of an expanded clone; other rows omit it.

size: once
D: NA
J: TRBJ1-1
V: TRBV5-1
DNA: TGCGCCAGCAGCGAACCCTCCCCGGCAGGGCCCCTAAGGACCACTGAAGCTTTCTTT
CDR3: CASSEPSPAGPLRTTEAFF

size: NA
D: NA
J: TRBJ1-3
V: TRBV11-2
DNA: TGTGCCAGCAGCTCTGACGCAGGGCTCTCTGGAAACACCATATATTTT
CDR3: CASSSDAGLSGNTIYF

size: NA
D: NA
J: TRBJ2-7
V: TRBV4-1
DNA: TGCGCCAGCAGCCAAGGAACGGCGGCTAGCGTCACCTACGAGCAGTACTTC
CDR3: CASSQGTAASVTYEQYF

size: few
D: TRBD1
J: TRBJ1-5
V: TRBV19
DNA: TGTGCCAGCAGGACAGGGGGTCAGCCCCAGCATTTT
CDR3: CASRTGGQPQHF

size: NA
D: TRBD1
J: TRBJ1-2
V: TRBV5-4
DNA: TGTGCCAGCAGCTTGGGGCGGTGGGACAGGGGGGCAGGCGGTGGCTACACCTTC
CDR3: CASSLGRWDRGAGGGYTF

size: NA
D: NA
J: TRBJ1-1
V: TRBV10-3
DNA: TGTGCCACCCTAGCGGGCGAGAAGGGATATGAAGCTTTCTTT
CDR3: CATLAGEKGYEAFF

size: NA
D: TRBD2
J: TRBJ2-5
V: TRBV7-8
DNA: TGTGCCAGCAGCCTTTTACGGGGGGATCAAGAGACCCAGTACTTC
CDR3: CASSLLRGDQETQYF

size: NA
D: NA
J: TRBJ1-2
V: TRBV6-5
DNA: TGTGCCAGCACCCTAGGACAACGGGGGAACTATGGCTACACCTTC
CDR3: CASTLGQRGNYGYTF

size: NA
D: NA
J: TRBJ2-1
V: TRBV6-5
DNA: TGTGAGAGCCACGGGTCCCCTCCGGGAAATGAGCAGTTCTTC
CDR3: CESHGSPPGNEQFF

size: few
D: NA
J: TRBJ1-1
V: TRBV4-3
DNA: TGCGCCAGCAGCCAAGTTGGGCGGGCGGGTGGTGAAGCTTTCTTT
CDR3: CASSQVGRAGGEAFF

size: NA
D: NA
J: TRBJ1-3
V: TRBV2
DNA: TGTGCCAGCAGTGAAAAGCTCCCGGTCTCTGGAAACACCATATATTTT
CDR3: CASSEKLPVSGNTIYF

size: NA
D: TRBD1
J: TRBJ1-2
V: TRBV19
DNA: TGTGCCAGTAGTACCCCCGGGACAGGGCCCCTTAACTATGGCTACACCTTC
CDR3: CASSTPGTGPLNYGYTF

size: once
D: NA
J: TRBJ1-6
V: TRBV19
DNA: TGTGCCAGTAAAACCGAGGTCCTTAATTCACCCCTCCACTTT
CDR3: CASKTEVLNSPLHF

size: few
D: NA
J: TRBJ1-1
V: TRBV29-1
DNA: TGCAGCGTTTTCCGCAGTGGGAACACTGAAGCTTTCTTT
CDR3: CSVFRSGNTEAFF

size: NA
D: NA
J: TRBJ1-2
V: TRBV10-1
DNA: TGCGCCAGCAGCCGCGACAGATTGGGAGGCTACACCTTC
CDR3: CASSRDRLGGYTF

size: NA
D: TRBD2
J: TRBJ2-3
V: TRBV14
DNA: TGTGCCAGCAGCCTGGGACTAGCGGAGGCAGATACGCAGTATTTT
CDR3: CASSLGLAEADTQYF